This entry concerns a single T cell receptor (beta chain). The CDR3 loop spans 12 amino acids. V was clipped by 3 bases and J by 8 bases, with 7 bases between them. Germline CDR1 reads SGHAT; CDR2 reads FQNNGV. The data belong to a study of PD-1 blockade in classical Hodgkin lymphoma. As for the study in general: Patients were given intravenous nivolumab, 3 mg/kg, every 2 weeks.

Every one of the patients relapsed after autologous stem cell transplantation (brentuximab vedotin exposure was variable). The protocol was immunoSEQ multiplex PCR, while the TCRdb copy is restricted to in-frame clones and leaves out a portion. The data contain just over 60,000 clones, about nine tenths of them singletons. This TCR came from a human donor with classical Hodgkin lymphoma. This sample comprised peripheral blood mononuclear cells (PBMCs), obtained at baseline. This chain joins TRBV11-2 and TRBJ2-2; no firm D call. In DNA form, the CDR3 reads TGTGCCAGCAGCTTTTATGGGGGGGAGCTGTTTTTT. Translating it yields CASSFYGGELFF. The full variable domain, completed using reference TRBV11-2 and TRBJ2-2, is EAGVAQSPRYKIIEKRQSVAFWCNPISGHATLYWYQQILGQGPKLLIQFQNNGVVDDSQLPKDRFSAERLKGVDSTLKIQPAKLEDSAVYLCASSFYGGELFFGEGSRLTVL.